The sequence of this TCR beta chain was determined in a study of shared clonotypes between healthy human individuals. Whole-study results and caveats: The four-donor shared clonotypes exceeded non-shared clonotypes in generation probability, with non-shared ones scoring lower.

Germline V gene sequence: CDR1 SGHTA, CDR2 FQGTGA. The CDR3 sequence is 14 residues long. Trimming left V 2 bases short and J 0 bases short, with 7 bases between. Healthy HIV-negative adults without recent acute infections or vaccinations served as donors. Method: immunoSEQ multiplex PCR; TCRdb's copy keeps in-frame clones and lacks some. Here the sample spans roughly 1 million clones, about 75% being singletons. A few counts support this clone. The antigen is unknown. Other DNA sequences of this sample code for an identical CDR3. The sequenced sample was memory CD4+ T cells sorted from blood. Noted subset: CD45RA-negative fraction. The rearrangement uses TRBV7-3 and TRBJ1-1; D is uncertain. The sequence derives from a man between 18 and 29 years old in good health. This CDR3 is CASSLGVMNTEAFF. The DNA for the CDR3 is TGTGCCAGCAGCTTAGGAGTGATGAACACTGAAGCTTTCTTT. The full variable domain, completed using reference TRBV7-3 and TRBJ1-1, is GAGVSQTPSNKVTEKGKYVELRCDPISGHTALYWYRQSLGQGPEFLIYFQGTGAADDSGLPNDRFFAVRPEGSVSTLKIQRTERGDSAVYLCASSLGVMNTEAFFGQGTRLTVV.